The 3 T cell receptor beta chains reported below all come from one sample, sequenced in a study of T cells in Graves' hyperthyroidism and ophthalmopathy. Authors of the study amplified TCR beta CDR3 regions from RNA transcripts. The primer set for the first-round RT-PCR of the TCR CDR3 was HTBI. TCRdb re-called the multiplex PCR reads through MiXCR, storing one row per CDR3 protein. The table lists 550,000 to 700,000 distinct CDR3 sequences, about 43% of them singletons, with around 20% in the top ten. Material for sequencing was peripheral blood or thyroid tissue (not recorded which). All receptors derive from an adult woman with Graves' disease, either hyperthyroidism or ophthalmopathy (not recorded which).

This clonotype was seen just once. The genes are TRBV20-1 and TRBJ2-5; 10 nucleotides line up with TRBD2. After removal of 6 bases from V and 4 bases from J, the junction contained 14 bases not matched to a gene. The germline V gene has CDR1 DFQATT and CDR2 SNEGSKA (reference sequence). The CDR3 is 16 residues long. The CDR3 DNA reads as TGCAGTGCCCTAAGAGGAGAGGTAGCGGGAGGAGAGACCCAGTACTTC. Translation gives CSALRGEVAGGETQYF.

The chain joins TRBV29-1 to TRBJ2-3, with D perhaps matching TRBD2 (6 bases). CDR3 length equals 13 residues. V lost 7 bases to trimming and J lost 0 bases, with 11 bases between them. Germline CDR1 is SQVTM and CDR2 is ANQGSEA. CDR3 nucleotides: TGCAGCGGAGGACTATCTAGCACAGATACGCAGTATTTT. It is translated as CSGGLSSTDTQYF.

This clonotype was detected a few times. The chain couples TRBV6-5 to TRBJ1-4; a weak D match, TRBD1 (6 bases). V was clipped by 0 bases and J by 4 bases, with 9 bases between them. Germline V gives CDR1 MNHEY, CDR2 SVGAGI. The CDR3 loop spans 15 amino acids. CDR3 in amino acids: CASSYSGGSNEKLFF. The CDR3 DNA sequence: TGTGCCAGCAGTTACTCGGGGGGCAGTAATGAAAAACTGTTTTTT.